One and the same sample provided the 22 T cell receptor beta chains below, sequenced in a study of blood T cells in healthy people across ages. A sample-barcoded 5' primer and a J-beta primer mix were used in a second PCR of roughly 7 to 11 cycles. TCRdb analysed the 5' RACE reads with MiXCR anew, one entry per CDR3 protein. This table has fewer than 2 million distinct CDR3 sequences, around 42% appearing once. Sample: blood. The receptors here all came from a human donor in good health.

V usage is TRBV12-3 or TRBV12-4 and J usage is TRBJ1-1; D possibly corresponds to TRBD1 (5 bases). The CDR3 totals 16 residues. V shed 3 bases and J shed 0 bases, with 14 bases lying between them. CDR3 sequence: CASSFWRGRVNTEAFF. The CDR3 DNA reads TGTGCCAGCAGTTTTTGGAGGGGAAGAGTGAACACTGAAGCTTTCTTT.

The J gene is TRBJ2-1, the V gene TRBV28; 7 bases fit TRBD2. Trimming removed 6 bases from V and 3 bases from J; junction bases left unmatched: 11. Germline CDR1 MDHEN, CDR2 SYDVKM. The CDR3 is made up of 16 amino acids. The DNA for the CDR3 is TGTGCCAGCAGCCCCACCGGGGACTACCACTACAATGAGCAGTTCTTC. Its translation: CASSPTGDYHYNEQFF.

This clonotype came up a few times. V is TRBV14 and J is TRBJ1-1, with 12 bases lining up with TRBD1. CDR1 SGHDN and CDR2 FVKESK come from the germline V gene. Trimming cost V 4 bases and J 10 bases; bases outside gene matches: 10. There are 15 residues in the CDR3. In nucleotides, the CDR3 is TGTGCCAGCAGCCCATTCCGGGACAGGGGGCCTGTAGCTTTCTTT. The encoded protein is CASSPFRDRGPVAFF. The whole variable domain, filled in from reference TRBV14 and TRBJ1-1, reads EAGVTQFPSHSVIEKGQTVTLRCDPISGHDNLYWYRRVMGKEIKFLLHFVKESKQDESGMPNNRFLAERTGGTYSTLKVQPAELEDSGVYFCASSPFRDRGPVAFFGQGTRLTVV.

This rearrangement joins TRBV29-1 to TRBJ1-2; 7 nucleotides line up with TRBD1. From germline, CDR1 is SQVTM and CDR2 ANQGSEA. The CDR3 is 14 amino acids. Unmatched junction bases numbered 6, after V lost 3 bases and J lost 2 bases. CDR3 loop: CSVDQGQENYGYTF. The DNA of the CDR3 is TGCAGCGTTGACCAAGGACAGGAGAACTATGGCTACACCTTC.

The J gene is TRBJ2-3, the V gene TRBV12-3 or TRBV12-4; maybe TRBD2 (6 bases). The CDR3 extends over 16 amino acids. V lost 2 bases to trimming and J lost 4 bases, with 16 bases between them. CDR3 sequence (DNA): TGTGCCAGCAGTTTACGGTCACTAGCTAGCGCAGATACGCAGTATTTT. Its protein is CASSLRSLASADTQYF.

The chain couples TRBV29-1 to TRBJ2-7; no firm D call. Trimming left V 1 base short and J 3 bases short, with 7 bases between. This CDR3 has 12 residues. Germline V gene lookup returns CDR1 SQVTM and CDR2 ANQGSEA. DNA of the CDR3: TGCAGCGTTGAAGGGAGCGACTACGAGCAGTACTTC. Translated: CSVEGSDYEQYF.

This clonotype was picked up a small number of times. DNA for the CDR3: TGTGCCTGGAACCTGGACAGAAAAGAGACCCAGTACTTC. This gives the protein CAWNLDRKETQYF. The rearrangement joins TRBV30 to TRBJ2-5, with TRBD1 as a possible D gene (6 bases). This CDR3 is built from 13 residues. The V gene's germline CDR1 is GTSNPN and CDR2 SVGIG (reference sequence). V lost 4 bases and J 3 bases, leaving 12 bases between the germline ends.

The chain has TRBV7-2 and TRBJ1-6, with D hard to call. The CDR3 runs to 15 residues. The germline V gene has CDR1 SGHTA and CDR2 FQGNSA. V dropped 1 base and J dropped 6 bases, with 10 bases sitting between them. The CDR3 coding sequence is TGTGCCAGCAGCTTAGAACTGGGAGCTAATTCACCCCTCCACTTT. This translates into CASSLELGANSPLHF.

J is TRBJ2-4 and V is TRBV7-3; possible D gene TRBD2, 6 bases. In germline, CDR1 is SGHTA, CDR2 FQGTGA. The CDR3 is 13 residues long. V was pared by 3 bases and J by 15 bases, with 18 bases between. The CDR3 loop is CASSLDYSGPRYF. CDR3 bases: TGTGCCAGCAGCTTGGACTATAGCGGACCACGGTACTTC.

The rearrangement uses TRBV4-2 and TRBJ2-3; D is tentatively TRBD1 or TRBD2 (6 bases each). Germline V gene data show CDR1 as LGHNA and CDR2 as YNFKEQ. CDR3 length equals 17 residues. Deletions cut 5 bases from V and 2 bases from J, with 20 bases between. The CDR3 protein is CASSLGGGSRPTDTQYF. CDR3 nucleotides: TGTGCCAGCAGCTTAGGAGGGGGGTCTCGCCCCACAGATACGCAGTATTTT.

This clonotype turned up a few times. This chain links TRBV12-3 or TRBV12-4 with TRBJ1-5; the match to TRBD1 covers 8 bases. CDR3 size: 18 residues. Trimming cost V 6 bases and J 0 bases; bases outside gene matches: 13. CDR3 nucleotide sequence: TGTGCCAGCAGCTCACCTTCCGGGACAGGAAATAGCAATCAGCCCCAGCATTTT. It encodes CASSSPSGTGNSNQPQHF.

In its sample, this clonotype was seen many times. The chain links TRBV10-2 to TRBJ2-7; no clear D gene. V was pared by 8 bases and J by 2 bases, with 10 bases between. The CDR3 is made up of 12 amino acids. Germline CDR1 is WSHSY and CDR2 is SAAADI. The CDR3 reads CASRDPTYEQYF. The DNA for the CDR3 is TGCGCCAGCCGCGACCCTACCTACGAGCAGTACTTC.

V usage is TRBV4-3 and J usage is TRBJ2-2; D remains unclear. The CDR3 consists of 15 residues. Germline loops: CDR1 LGHNA, CDR2 YSLEER. V shed 0 bases and J shed 0 bases, with 5 bases lying between them. CDR3 coding DNA: TGCGCCAGCAGCCAAGATCATGCGAACACCGGGGAGCTGTTTTTT. It specifies CASSQDHANTGELFF.

This clonotype was counted between two and nine times. The gene calls are TRBV5-6 and TRBJ1-2; the D is unclear. The V end was cut by 4 bases, the J end by 3 bases, with 19 bases between. Germline V gene sequence: CDR1 SGHDT, CDR2 YYEEEE. This CDR3 contains 16 residues. Written as DNA, the CDR3 is TGTGCCAGCAGCCAAACTAAGCCCGCCTTTTACTATGGCTACACCTTC. It yields the protein CASSQTKPAFYYGYTF.

This clonotype was found a few times. This rearrangement joins TRBV29-1 to TRBJ2-5; TRBD1 or TRBD2 may be the D gene (5 bases each). The closer fit of TRBJ2-7 to the DNA end suggests the J call may be wrong. Germline CDR1 reads SQVTM; CDR2 reads ANQGSEA. This CDR3 comprises 16 residues. The CDR3, as DNA: TGCAGCGTTGAACGGGGTGGAACAGGCCCCAACTACGAGCAGTACTTC. This encodes CSVERGGTGPNYEQYF.

This sequence joins TRBV11-3 and TRBJ2-3; D is tentatively TRBD1 or TRBD2 (6 bases each). Germline V gives CDR1 SGHNT, CDR2 YENEEA. V lost 3 bases and J lost 4, with 14 bases in between. The length of the CDR3 is 15 residues. CDR3 sequence reads: CASSFRRGEADTQYF. CDR3 DNA sequence: TGTGCCAGCAGCTTCAGGAGGGGGGAGGCAGATACGCAGTATTTT.

V gene TRBV6-2 or TRBV6-3 combines with J gene TRBJ1-1, with D perhaps matching TRBD1 (6 bases). V gave up 4 bases and J gave up 3 bases, with 21 bases separating them. In germline, CDR1 is MNHEY, CDR2 SVGEGT. The CDR3 sequence is 17 residues long. The CDR3 sequence is CASSSDLRQGRDTEAFF. CDR3 nucleotides: TGTGCCAGCAGTTCAGATCTACGTCAGGGGCGGGACACTGAAGCTTTCTTT.

This chain joins TRBV9 and TRBJ1-5, with TRBD1 matching 7 bases. The CDR3 consists of 15 residues. The trim removed 2 bases at V and 0 bases at J, leaving 2 bases unmatched. Germline values: CDR1 SGDLS, CDR2 YYNGEE. In DNA, the CDR3 is TGTGCCAGCAGCGTGGGGACAGCTAGCAATCAGCCCCAGCATTTT. Translated: CASSVGTASNQPQHF.

V usage is TRBV20-1 and J usage is TRBJ2-7; D ambiguous. This CDR3 spans 15 amino acids. Trimming shortened V by 6 bases and J by 3 bases, and 21 bases separated the two germline ends. Germline loops: CDR1 DFQATT, CDR2 SNEGSKA (reference sequence). Here the CDR3 DNA reads TGCAGTGCAAACGAGGCTGGTAAATTTGGCTACGAGCAGTACTTC. It yields the protein CSANEAGKFGYEQYF.

V usage is TRBV27 and J usage is TRBJ2-2; 8 bases align to TRBD2. This CDR3 has 15 residues. V was clipped by 7 bases and J by 7 bases; unmatched bases: 11. Germline assignment: CDR1 MNHEY and CDR2 SMNVEV (reference sequence). The CDR3 loop reads CASKATGGVGGELFF. CDR3 DNA: TGTGCCAGCAAGGCGACCGGGGGGGTTGGCGGGGAGCTGTTTTTT.

The chain employs TRBV11-2 and TRBJ2-2; tentative D call: TRBD1 (7 bases). This CDR3 contains 16 residues. In germline, CDR1 is SGHAT, CDR2 FQNNGV. The germline V and J ends were trimmed by 6 bases and 5 bases, with 19 bases remaining between them. The CDR3: CASRRGQGGRTGELFF. CDR3 sequence (DNA): TGTGCCAGCAGAAGGGGTCAGGGGGGAAGGACCGGGGAGCTGTTTTTT.

This clonotype was counted a few times. The J gene is TRBJ1-2, the V gene TRBV12-3 or TRBV12-4; D is perhaps TRBD1 (5 bases). V lost 7 bases, J lost 6 bases, and 15 bases lay in between. This CDR3 has 13 residues. The CDR3 sequence: CASNPIMGHGYTF. CDR3 nucleotide sequence: TGTGCCAGCAACCCTATTATGGGGCATGGCTACACCTTC.